The clone carrying this TCR beta chain was seen at least ten times. Its antigen is unidentified. Read data end 3 residues before the CDR3 end; the end is taken from the germline J gene. Deletions cut 1 base from V and 1 base from J, with 5 bases between. Germline lookup yields CDR1 MGHRA and CDR2 YSYEKL. This CDR3 has 13 residues. Equal genomic DNA amounts from CVID and control samples were sequenced. Sequenced by immunoSEQ multiplex PCR; TCRdb stores in-frame clones only, minus some. Recorded here are around 42,000 clones, with no singletons, and the ten leading clones hold approximately 2.9%. The data were obtained in a study of T cell clonality in common variable immunodeficiency. Overall study results and limits: CVID subjects had higher TCRbeta clonality than healthy controls, most marked in about a third. In common variable immunodeficiency, TCR beta chains reportedly carried fewer deletions and N-nucleotide insertions.

This TCR was sampled from a person aged 18 to 70 in good health. The chain joins TRBV4-1 to TRBJ2-7; D remains ambiguous. The sample comprised peripheral blood mononuclear cells. The DNA read from the CDR3 is TGCGCCAGCAGCCAAGCGCGGTCCTACGAG. Its protein product is CASSQARSYE. Given in full, the CDR3 is CASSQARSYEQYF.